This passage covers 28 T cell receptor beta chains from one sample sequenced in a study of beta chain features in type 1 diabetes. Expressed TCRB transcripts were sequenced because the isolated RNA had all been reverse transcribed beforehand. Measured with immunoSEQ multiplex PCR; TCRdb has only the in-frame clones, and not every one. The profile shows around 300,000 clones, approximately 10% of them singletons. The sequencing sample was made of naive CD4+ T cells from blood. These receptors all stem from a woman younger than 45 in good health.

The rearrangement uses TRBV4-2 and TRBJ2-7; the D gene is possibly TRBD1 (6 bases). The CDR3 contains 15 residues. The germline V and J ends were trimmed by 0 bases and 5 bases, with 14 bases remaining between them. Looked up from germline, CDR1 is LGHNA and CDR2 is YNFKEQ. CDR3 region: CASSQERGRRDEQYF. The CDR3, as DNA: TGTGCCAGCAGCCAAGAAAGGGGGAGAAGGGACGAGCAGTACTTC.

The DNA for the CDR3 is TGTGCCAGCAGCTTAGTGCAGGGGGCGAACACTGAAGCTTTCTTT. It translates to CASSLVQGANTEAFF. The rearrangement joins TRBV7-8 to TRBJ1-1; TRBD1 matches 8 bases. The germline CDR1 and CDR2 sequences are SGHVS and FQNEAQ. CDR3 length equals 15 residues. With 1 base clipped from V and 1 base from J, the junction kept 2 bases outside the gene matches.

This clone showed up just a few times. This sequence joins TRBV6-6 and TRBJ1-1, with TRBD1 matching 7 bases. Trimming removed 4 bases from V and 5 bases from J; junction bases left unmatched: 4. CDR3 length: 13 residues. Germline V gives CDR1 MNHNY, CDR2 SVGAGI (reference sequence). The CDR3 loop reads CASSSGGWTEAFF. The CDR3 DNA is TGTGCCAGCAGTTCAGGGGGGTGGACTGAAGCTTTCTTT.

The chain carries TRBV30 and TRBJ1-3; D is uncertain. Germline-derived CDR1 and CDR2 are GTSNPN and SVGIG (reference sequence). This CDR3 comprises 13 residues. V was trimmed by 3 bases and J by 0 bases, leaving 6 bases between them. The DNA for the CDR3 is TGTGCCTGGAGCCTAATCTCTGGAAACACCATATATTTT. Its protein is CAWSLISGNTIYF.

This clone was found a few times. The chain couples TRBV11-2 to TRBJ2-4, with TRBD2 matching 13 bases. V lost 5 bases to trimming and J lost 3 bases; unmatched junction nucleotides: 10. CDR1 is SGHAT and CDR2 is FQNNGV in the germline V gene. The CDR3 covers 18 residues. In DNA form, the CDR3 reads TGTGCCAGCAGCGCTACAACTAGCGGGAGGGCGGGCAAAAACATTCAGTACTTC. It encodes CASSATTSGRAGKNIQYF.

This clone showed up just a few times. The V call is TRBV4-2, the J call TRBJ1-2, with TRBD1 identical over 8 bases. In germline, CDR1 is LGHNA, CDR2 YNFKEQ. The junction had 5 bases not matched to a gene; V was cut back by 0 bases and J by 5 bases. The CDR3 is 15 residues long. CDR3 residues: CASSQDLRQGYGYTF. The CDR3, as DNA: TGTGCCAGCAGCCAAGATCTCCGACAGGGGTATGGCTACACCTTC.

This clone was observed a few times. This CDR3 is CASSDGQGFPEQYF. DNA of the CDR3: TGTGCCAGCAGCGACGGACAGGGCTTCCCCGAGCAGTACTTC. V is TRBV7-2 and J is TRBJ2-7; TRBD1 aligns across 8 bases. The CDR3 loop spans 14 amino acids. V shed 5 bases, J shed 6 bases, and the junction held 9 bases outside the gene matches. Germline loops: CDR1 SGHTA, CDR2 FQGNSA.

This clone was picked up a small number of times. In DNA form, the CDR3 reads TGTGCCAGCAGCCCAAGCGGGGGGACGATCTACGAGCAGTACTTC. Its protein product is CASSPSGGTIYEQYF. This chain joins TRBV25-1 and TRBJ2-7, with 9 bases fitting TRBD2. This CDR3 has 15 amino acids. The ends lost 6 bases at V and 3 bases at J; junction bases unmatched: 9. Germline CDR1 reads MGHDK; CDR2 reads SYGVNS.

This clone appeared a few times. The chain is built from TRBV9 and TRBJ2-2; TRBD1 might be the D (6 bases). The CDR3 is made up of 16 amino acids. The V and J ends lost 0 bases and 1 base respectively, with 10 bases between them. Per the germline V gene, CDR1 is SGDLS and CDR2 is YYNGEE. The CDR3 region is CASSVDVQGNTGELFF. CDR3 in DNA: TGTGCCAGCAGCGTAGATGTACAGGGGAACACCGGGGAGCTGTTTTTT.

CDR3 amino acids: CASSPERERNTGELFF. The CDR3 DNA is TGTGCCAGCAGTCCTGAGCGGGAGAGGAACACCGGGGAGCTGTTTTTT. The genes are TRBV28 and TRBJ2-2; 8 nucleotides agree with TRBD2. Germline CDR1 and CDR2: MDHEN and SYDVKM. Trimming took 5 bases from V and 1 from J; bases not matched to a gene: 6. The CDR3 has 16 residues.

The J gene is TRBJ2-7, the V gene TRBV30; 9 positions agree with TRBD2. The V gene end was trimmed by 6 bases and the J gene end by 2 bases; junction bases not matched to a gene: 11. Germline V lookup: CDR1 GTSNPN, CDR2 SVGIG (reference sequence). The length of the CDR3 is 15 residues. The DNA of the CDR3 is TGTGCCTGCAGCGAGCGGGGGGACAGCACCTACGAGCAGTACTTC. Amino acids: CACSERGDSTYEQYF.

The gene calls are TRBV5-4 and TRBJ2-1; the D gene is possibly TRBD1 (6 bases). This CDR3 has 15 amino acids. Germline V lookup: CDR1 SGHNT, CDR2 YYREEE (reference sequence). Deletions cut 5 bases from V and 4 bases from J, with 16 bases between. The CDR3 loop is CASRQTGISYNEQFF. CDR3 DNA sequence: TGTGCCAGCAGACAAACAGGGATTTCGTACAATGAGCAGTTCTTC.

The sample holds a few counts of this clone. CDR3 sequence (DNA): TGTGCCAGCTCACCTTGGACAGTAAACACAGATACGCAGTATTTT. Residues: CASSPWTVNTDTQYF. The chain employs TRBV18 and TRBJ2-3; possible D gene TRBD1, 6 bases. The CDR3 is 15 residues long. The V gene's germline CDR1 is KGHSH and CDR2 LQKENI. Trimming took 3 bases from V and 2 from J, leaving 12 bases between them.

This clone has just one count. The chain recombines TRBV27 with TRBJ2-1; TRBD2 matches 7 bases. V shed 4 bases and J 0 bases; nucleotides not matched to a gene: 3. The CDR3 runs 15 residues. Germline lookup yields CDR1 MNHEY and CDR2 SMNVEV (reference sequence). The CDR3 sequence is CASSSAGSSYNEQFF. CDR3 bases: TGTGCCAGCAGTTCAGCGGGAAGCTCCTACAATGAGCAGTTCTTC.

V and J are TRBV30 and TRBJ1-5; the match to TRBD1 covers 8 bases. Germline V gene lookup returns CDR1 GTSNPN and CDR2 SVGIG (reference sequence). V lost 3 bases to trimming and J lost 3 bases; unmatched junction nucleotides: 4. The CDR3 runs 14 residues. CDR3 in DNA: TGTGCCTGGAGCCTGGGACAGGACAATCAGCCCCAGCATTTT. It codes for CAWSLGQDNQPQHF.

The chain joins TRBV28 to TRBJ1-2; D call uncertain. This CDR3 is built from 13 residues. V lost 8 bases and J 3 bases, leaving 13 bases between the germline ends. From germline, CDR1 is MDHEN and CDR2 SYDVKM. This chain's CDR3 is CASREGRDYGYTF. Written as DNA, the CDR3 is TGTGCCAGCCGGGAGGGAAGGGACTATGGCTACACCTTC.

The chain uses TRBV28 and TRBJ2-1; 9 positions match TRBD1. V was clipped by 6 bases and J by 6 bases; unmatched bases: 9. Germline CDR1 and CDR2: MDHEN and SYDVKM. The CDR3 runs 15 residues. CDR3 loop: CASSSSGQGVNEQFF. The DNA of the CDR3 is TGTGCCAGCAGCTCCTCGGGACAGGGTGTCAATGAGCAGTTCTTC.

This clone was seen a few times. CDR3 residues: CASSQGGTGGHTDTQYF. CDR3 nucleotides: TGTGCCAGCAGCCAAGGGGGGACAGGGGGCCACACAGATACGCAGTATTTT. The chain combines TRBV4-2 with TRBJ2-3, with 12 positions matching TRBD1. CDR3 size: 17 residues. The germline V gene has CDR1 LGHNA and CDR2 YNFKEQ. The V and J ends lost 1 base and 2 bases, in that order; junction bases with no gene match: 4.

This chain uses TRBV14 with TRBJ2-2; TRBD2 aligns across 9 bases. The CDR3 extends over 16 amino acids. V dropped 9 bases and J dropped 7; count of bases not matched to a gene: 15. Germline V gives CDR1 SGHDN, CDR2 FVKESK. CDR3 coding DNA: TGTGCCAGAAGGGGACTAGCAGGTGCCCCGGGCGGGGAGCTGTTTTTT. Protein: CARRGLAGAPGGELFF.

The genes are TRBV7-9 and TRBJ1-1; D remains unclear. The CDR3 has 14 residues. In germline, CDR1 is SEHNR, CDR2 FQNEAQ (reference sequence). The V and J ends lost 8 bases and 6 bases respectively, with 19 bases between them. CDR3 protein: CASAARREHAEAFF. The DNA of the CDR3 is TGTGCCAGCGCGGCCAGGAGGGAGCACGCTGAAGCTTTCTTT.

This clone was counted a few times. The chain links TRBV7-2 to TRBJ2-1; D gene ambiguous. V lost 1 base and J 5 bases, leaving 12 bases between the germline ends. Germline V gives CDR1 SGHTA, CDR2 FQGNSA. The CDR3 sequence is 15 residues long. Here the CDR3 reads CASSLGGNQNNEQFF. CDR3 sequence (DNA): TGTGCCAGCAGCTTAGGCGGAAACCAAAACAATGAGCAGTTCTTC.

The chain carries TRBV5-4 and TRBJ2-2; 9 nucleotides match TRBD2. V was pared by 1 base and J by 2 bases, with 3 bases of the junction left unmatched. The CDR3 is made up of 16 amino acids. CDR1 is SGHNT, CDR2 YYREEE, per germline (reference sequence). The CDR3 loop reads CASSLKTSGNTGELFF. CDR3 DNA: TGTGCCAGCAGCTTGAAGACTAGCGGAAACACCGGGGAGCTGTTTTTT.

The table lists this clone with a few counts. This sequence joins TRBV4-3 and TRBJ1-2; 7 bases align to TRBD1. Unmatched junction bases numbered 6, after V lost 2 bases and J lost 3 bases. Per germline, CDR1 LGHNA and CDR2 YSLEER. CDR3 size: 15 residues. Written as DNA, the CDR3 is TGCGCCAGCAGCCAACGGCGACAGGGTGACTATGGCTACACCTTC. Protein: CASSQRRQGDYGYTF.

This clone occurred a few times. The rearrangement uses TRBV5-1 and TRBJ2-1; 8 nucleotides agree with TRBD2. Germline CDR1 is SGHRS and CDR2 is YFSETQ. Trimming took 0 bases from V and 9 from J; bases not matched to a gene: 5. The CDR3 runs to 14 residues. This chain's CDR3 is CASSLAGGVTEQFF. The CDR3 nucleotides read TGCGCCAGCAGCTTGGCCGGGGGGGTTACTGAGCAGTTCTTC.

The table lists this clone with a few counts. The J gene is TRBJ2-3, the V gene TRBV7-2; TRBD1 aligns across 7 bases. The CDR3 covers 17 residues. Germline trimming cut 4 bases from V and 0 bases from J; bases unmatched to any gene: 10. CDR1 is SGHTA, CDR2 FQGNSA, per germline. The CDR3 here is CASSSGQGGGSTDTQYF. CDR3 nucleotide sequence: TGTGCCAGCAGCTCCGGCCAAGGGGGCGGGAGCACAGATACGCAGTATTTT.

This clone was counted between two and nine times. CDR3 region: CASSPTSGTAYEQYF. Written as DNA, the CDR3 is TGTGCCAGCAGCCCGACTAGCGGGACCGCCTACGAGCAGTACTTC. The V and J genes are TRBV28 and TRBJ2-7; TRBD2 matches 11 bases. Germline CDR1 and CDR2: MDHEN and SYDVKM. The CDR3 sequence is 15 residues long. Trimming removed 6 bases from V and 2 bases from J; junction bases left unmatched: 6.

V is TRBV7-9 and J is TRBJ1-5; TRBD1 aligns across 10 bases. V was clipped by 4 bases and J by 3 bases; unmatched bases: 6. This CDR3 contains 16 residues. Germline CDR1 SEHNR, CDR2 FQNEAQ (reference sequence). The CDR3 sequence is CASSSRGQGINQPQHF. In DNA, the CDR3 is TGTGCCAGCAGCTCACGGGGACAGGGGATCAATCAGCCCCAGCATTTT.

The chain recombines TRBV30 with TRBJ1-1, with 7 bases matching TRBD1. This CDR3 spans 13 amino acids. Per the germline V gene, CDR1 is GTSNPN and CDR2 is SVGIG (reference sequence). Losses at the gene ends were 5 bases for V and 1 base for J; bases not matched to a gene: 4. CDR3: CAWGGQSNTEAFF. The DNA for the CDR3 is TGTGCCTGGGGGGGACAGTCGAACACTGAAGCTTTCTTT.